This TCR beta chain was sequenced for a study of T-cell memory formation after mild COVID-19. Study-wide results and caveats: Contracting CD8+ clones were enriched in EMRA, CD4+ mainly in CM and EM. Some responding clones appeared in pre-infection memory, suggesting cross-reactive memory joined. Later expanders leaned CD4+, whereas clones that contracted between day 15 and 85 were balanced CD4/CD8.

This clonotype has just a few counts. Its antigen is undetermined. 5'RACE with constant-segment primers yielded barcoded, UMI-tagged TCR alpha and TCR beta cDNA libraries. TCRdb re-derived calls from the 5' RACE reads in MiXCR, one entry per CDR3 protein. The profile covers 150,000 to 200,000 distinct CDR3 sequences, with 16% appearing a single time and just over 2% taken by the ten largest. In germline, CDR1 is SGHNT, CDR2 YYREEE (reference sequence). Between the trimmed V and J ends, which lost 3 bases and 4 bases, there was a span of 15 bases. The CDR3 is 15 amino acids. This chain connects TRBV5-4 to TRBJ2-3; a weak D match, TRBD1 (6 bases). Sequencing was carried out using PBMCs or a T cell subset sorted from them (not recorded which). The TCR comes from an adult woman who had mild COVID-19 (a few samples of this study predate the infection). Cell type and time point are not known. Written as DNA, the CDR3 is TGTGCCAGCAGCTACACCGGGACACGCGCAGATACGCAGTATTTT. Translating it yields CASSYTGTRADTQYF. Full variable domain (remainder filled in from reference TRBV5-4 and TRBJ2-3): ETGVTQSPTHLIKTRGQQVTLRCSSQSGHNTVSWYQQALGQGPQFIFQYYREEENGRGNFPPRFSGLQFPNYSSELNVNALELDDSALYLCASSYTGTRADTQYFGPGTRLTVL.